The TCR beta chain under discussion was sequenced for a study of PD-1 blockade in classical Hodgkin lymphoma. This clone ranks as medium-sized. Its antigen is not known. As to time point: cycle 4 day 1 (C4D1), after six to seven weeks of nivolumab. Following autologous stem cell transplantation, relapse occurred in every patient, and exposure to brentuximab vedotin varied. Method: immunoSEQ multiplex PCR; TCRdb's copy keeps in-frame clones and lacks some. The sample carries approximately 21,000 clones, around 70% recorded once. The CDR3 spans 14 residues. The germline V gene has CDR1 KGHSH and CDR2 LQKENI. V was shortened by 1 base and J by 2 bases, with 7 bases between the two germline ends. General study findings and limits: CD8+ TCR diversity did not rise significantly by C4D1, unlike CD4+. Relative to healthy donors, newly diagnosed patients reportedly had lower baseline TCR diversity, which was reported as lower still in relapsed/refractory patients. Nivolumab starters within 1 year of ASCT were excluded.

The sequencing used peripheral blood mononuclear cells (PBMCs), collected before the fourth cycle of nivolumab. The genes are TRBV18 and TRBJ2-3; no firm D call. This TCR derives from a human donor with classical Hodgkin lymphoma. CDR3: CASSPLDSTDTQYF. CDR3 DNA sequence: TGTGCCAGCTCACCACTCGACTCCACAGATACGCAGTATTTT.